What follows describes a single TCR beta chain. V was cut by 6 bases and J by 5 bases, with 17 bases left in between. This CDR3 contains 15 residues. The V gene's germline CDR1 is MNHEY and CDR2 SMNVEV (reference sequence). This entry is derived from a study of cytotoxic CD8 clonotypes in ibrutinib-treated CLL. The assay was immunoSEQ multiplex PCR, and TCRdb's table has in-frame clones only and misses some. Of around 29,000 clones listed, 69% are singletons. V and J are TRBV27 and TRBJ2-4; TRBD2 might be the D (6 bases). This TCR derives from a human donor with chronic lymphocytic leukemia. This specimen was PBMCs, taken after 24 months of ibrutinib treatment. The CDR3 spells CASRGVASGENIQYF. The CDR3 nucleotides are TGTGCCAGCAGGGGGGTGGCCTCGGGGGAAAACATTCAGTACTTC.